The 25 T cell receptor beta chains below all came from one sample that was sequenced in a study of T cells in Graves' hyperthyroidism and ophthalmopathy (dated by TCRdb to between 2019 and 2020). The library was built by means of multiplex PCR. Sequencing relied on an Illumina HiSeq 2000. The TCR beta CDR3 regions were amplified from the RNA transcripts. The first round of RT-PCR for the TCR CDR3 was performed with the HTBI primer set and the Qiagen OneStep RT-PCR kit. TCRdb trimmed public reads at Q25 via fastp, called clones via MiXCR and kept in-frame beta chains. Merged by CDR3 protein, the rows form single entries marked with the most common genes and DNA. This sample lists almost 350,000 distinct CDR3 sequences; roughly 20% were detected once. 15% to 18% of the sample is in the top ten clones. Material for sequencing was blood. The receptors derive from a woman aged 40 to 50 with Graves' ophthalmopathy.

This clonotype occurred many times. The genes are TRBV24-1 and TRBJ2-2, with D perhaps given as TRBD1 or TRBD2 (5 bases each). The length of the CDR3 is 17 residues. Germline-derived CDR1 and CDR2 are KGHDR and SFDVKD. V lost 3 bases and J 4 bases, leaving 17 bases between the germline ends. The CDR3 DNA reads TGTGCCACCAGTGATGCCTGGGGCAAGCGGCTCACCGGGGAGCTGTTTTTT. Encoded protein: CATSDAWGKRLTGELFF.

This clonotype was observed many times. The gene calls are TRBV6-2 or TRBV6-3 and TRBJ2-7, with 8 positions matching TRBD1. The germline V gene has CDR1 MNHEY and CDR2 SVGEGT. CDR3 length: 19 amino acids. With V trimmed by 0 bases and J by 5 bases, 18 bases remained unmatched. The CDR3 spells CASSYSGDRGQGARDEQYF. Written as DNA, the CDR3 is TGTGCCAGCAGTTACTCGGGCGATCGAGGGCAGGGGGCGCGTGACGAGCAGTACTTC.

The CDR3 reads CATSLGTGINQPQHF. CDR3 bases: TGTGCCACCAGCTTAGGGACAGGGATTAATCAGCCCCAGCATTTT. The genes are TRBV15 and TRBJ1-5; 9 bases are a match to TRBD1. The CDR3 is 15 amino acids. CDR1 and CDR2 from the germline V gene are LNHNV and YYDKDF (reference sequence). Losses at the gene ends were 5 bases for V and 4 bases for J; bases not matched to a gene: 6. Drawing the rest from reference TRBV15 and TRBJ1-5, the complete variable domain is DAMVIQNPRYQVTQFGKPVTLSCSQTLNHNVMYWYQQKSSQAPKLLFHYYDKDFNNEADTPDNFQSRRPNTSFCFLDIRSPGLGDTAMYLCATSLGTGINQPQHFGDGTRLSIL.

This clonotype has a count of ten or more. V usage is TRBV7-2 and J usage is TRBJ1-2, with 10 bases fitting TRBD1. The CDR3 is made up of 13 amino acids. The germline V gene has CDR1 SGHTA and CDR2 FQGNSA. The J segment lost 7 bases and the V segment lost 5 bases, leaving 4 bases of the junction unmatched. CDR3 sequence (DNA): TGTGCCAGCAGCGACCGGGACAGGGGTGGCTACACCTTC. Its protein is CASSDRDRGGYTF. Full variable domain (missing parts from reference TRBV7-2 and TRBJ1-2): GAGVSQSPSNKVTEKGKDVELRCDPISGHTALYWYRQSLGQGLEFLIYFQGNSAPDKSGLPSDRFSAERTGGSVSTLTIQRTQQEDSAVYLCASSDRDRGGYTFGSGTRLTVV.

The chain has TRBV6-1 and TRBJ1-1; tentative D call: TRBD1 (6 bases). V shed 6 bases and J shed 1 base, with 18 bases lying between them. This CDR3 contains 16 residues. Germline V gene data show CDR1 as MNHNS and CDR2 as SASEGT. The CDR3 is CASRSGGRERNTEAFF. In DNA form, the CDR3 reads TGTGCCAGCAGATCTGGGGGGCGAGAAAGGAACACTGAAGCTTTCTTT.

At least ten counts were recorded for this clonotype. The chain couples TRBV28 to TRBJ2-7, with unresolved D. Germline CDR1 is MDHEN and CDR2 is SYDVKM. V gave up 3 bases and J gave up 3 bases, with 15 bases separating them. This CDR3 is 15 amino acids long. The CDR3 protein is CASSLPKGSSYEQYF. The CDR3 bases are TGTGCCAGCAGTTTGCCCAAGGGTAGTAGCTACGAGCAGTACTTC. Complete variable domain (other parts from reference TRBV28 and TRBJ2-7): DVKVTQSSRYLVKRTGEKVFLECVQDMDHENMFWYRQDPGLGLRLIYFSYDVKMKEKGDIPEGYSVSREKKERFSLILESASTNQTSMYLCASSLPKGSSYEQYFGPGTRLTVT.

This clonotype was recorded at least ten times. The chain is built from TRBV4-1 and TRBJ2-5; D call uncertain. In germline, CDR1 is MGHRA, CDR2 YSYEKL. The CDR3 consists of 13 residues. V gave up 1 base and J gave up 2 bases, with 5 bases separating them. The CDR3 here is CASSQGGQETQYF. CDR3 sequence (DNA): TGCGCCAGCAGCCAAGGGGGTCAAGAGACCCAGTACTTC.

This clonotype was detected many times. The genes are TRBV5-1 and TRBJ2-5; 8 bases line up with TRBD1. The CDR3 consists of 14 residues. J was trimmed by 4 bases and V by 4 bases; bases with no gene match: 6. Germline assignment: CDR1 SGHRS and CDR2 YFSETQ. In nucleotides, the CDR3 is TGCGCCAGCAGCCTTGGACAGGGAGGAGAGACCCAGTACTTC. It yields the protein CASSLGQGGETQYF.

By sample fraction, this clonotype is medium-sized. The chain couples TRBV12-3 or TRBV12-4 to TRBJ2-7, with 7 bases matching TRBD2. The V segment lost 1 base and the J segment 2 bases; nucleotides outside the gene matches: 5. This CDR3 contains 15 residues. The CDR3 DNA sequence: TGTGCCAGCAGTTTAGAGGGCGGGAGTACCTACGAGCAGTACTTC. Translation: CASSLEGGSTYEQYF.

In this sample, this clonotype turned up many times. The J gene is TRBJ2-7, the V gene TRBV28; no definite D call. The V gene's germline CDR1 is MDHEN and CDR2 SYDVKM. The V end lost 3 bases, the J end lost 2 bases, and 8 bases lay between the germline ends. CDR3 size: 13 residues. CDR3 region: CASSLTPAYEQYF. For the CDR3, the DNA is TGTGCCAGCAGTTTGACACCTGCCTACGAGCAGTACTTC.

This clonotype was seen many times. CDR3 sequence reads: CASKQEANTGELFF. In DNA form, the CDR3 reads TGTGCCAGTAAACAGGAGGCGAACACCGGGGAGCTGTTTTTT. V usage is TRBV6-1 and J usage is TRBJ2-2, with D perhaps matching TRBD1 or TRBD2 (5 bases each). The germline V and J ends were trimmed by 9 bases and 0 bases, with 11 bases remaining between them. The CDR3 consists of 14 residues. Germline assignment: CDR1 MNHNS and CDR2 SASEGT.

In this sample, this clonotype turned up many times. V gene TRBV6-5 combines with J gene TRBJ1-3, with 7 bases aligning to TRBD1. This CDR3 is 16 amino acids long. Germline trimming cut 4 bases from V and 2 bases from J; bases unmatched to any gene: 8. In germline, CDR1 is MNHEY, CDR2 SVGAGI. CDR3 nucleotides: TGTGCCAGCAGTTTCGGGACAGAGTTCCCTGGAAACACCATATATTTT. Translated, it gives CASSFGTEFPGNTIYF.

This clonotype has only a few counts. The chain combines TRBV7-9 with TRBJ2-1, with TRBD1 as a possible D gene (6 bases). Germline lookup yields CDR1 SEHNR and CDR2 FQNEAQ (reference sequence). Between the trimmed V and J ends, which lost 6 bases and 4 bases, there was a span of 13 bases. The CDR3 has 14 amino acids. DNA for the CDR3: TGTGCCAGCAGACCCCTCGGACAGTACAATGAGCAGTTCTTC. Translating gives CASRPLGQYNEQFF.

The V gene is TRBV11-2, the J gene TRBJ2-7, with 15 bases fitting TRBD2. The CDR3 runs to 15 residues. The germline V gene encodes CDR1 SGHAT and CDR2 FQNNGV. V lost 4 bases, J lost 6 bases, and 4 bases stayed unmatched. The CDR3 DNA reads as TGTGCCAGCAGCTCGGGACTAGCGGGGGGACCCGAGCAGTACTTC. It codes for CASSSGLAGGPEQYF.

This clonotype was recorded at least ten times. The CDR3 reads CASSYSIVWRSSYEQYF. The CDR3 nucleotides read TGTGCCAGCAGTTACTCGATCGTGTGGAGGAGCTCCTACGAGCAGTACTTC. The chain has TRBV6-2 or TRBV6-3 and TRBJ2-7; D is possibly TRBD2 (5 bases). From germline, CDR1 is MNHEY and CDR2 SVGEGT. V lost 0 bases to trimming and J lost 0 bases, with 15 bases between them. The CDR3 has 17 amino acids.

This clonotype was seen many times. The gene calls are TRBV27 and TRBJ1-2; the D gene is possibly TRBD1 (6 bases). Trimming shortened V by 9 bases and J by 8 bases, and 19 bases separated the two germline ends. The germline gives CDR1 MNHEY, CDR2 SMNVEV (reference sequence). The CDR3 has 13 amino acids. The DNA of the CDR3 is TGTGCCAGTCAAACACGGGGGGCGCGGGGCTACACCTTC. Translating gives CASQTRGARGYTF.

This chain uses TRBV6-1 with TRBJ2-7; maybe TRBD2 (5 bases). Per germline, CDR1 MNHNS and CDR2 SASEGT. Trimming cost V 7 bases and J 2 bases, with 12 bases left between them. The CDR3 is 13 residues long. CDR3 in amino acids: CASMRRATYEQYF. The CDR3 DNA reads TGTGCCAGCATGAGGCGGGCCACCTACGAGCAGTACTTC.

V is TRBV14 and J is TRBJ1-1; a possible D gene is TRBD1 (5 bases). The length of the CDR3 is 12 residues. Germline V gene lookup returns CDR1 SGHDN and CDR2 FVKESK. V lost 0 bases and J 11 bases, leaving 10 bases between the germline ends. The CDR3 is CASSQDQEGAFF. Here the CDR3 DNA reads TGTGCCAGCAGCCAAGATCAGGAGGGGGCTTTCTTT.

The sample holds many counts of this clonotype. This chain connects TRBV20-1 to TRBJ1-1, with D perhaps TRBD1 (5 bases). Per germline, CDR1 DFQATT and CDR2 SNEGSKA (reference sequence). This CDR3 has 13 amino acids. The V end lost 6 bases, the J end lost 0 bases, and 11 bases lay between the germline ends. In nucleotides, the CDR3 is TGCAGTGCCTCAGACAGAATGAACACTGAAGCTTTCTTT. Translating it yields CSASDRMNTEAFF.

This clonotype was observed many times. The genes are TRBV12-3 or TRBV12-4 and TRBJ2-7; 7 positions agree with TRBD1. This CDR3 region has 14 residues. V lost 7 bases to trimming and J lost 4 bases; unmatched junction nucleotides: 10. CDR3 sequence reads: CASNRQGSGYEQYF. DNA of the CDR3: TGTGCCAGCAACAGACAGGGTTCAGGTTACGAGCAGTACTTC.

This clonotype has ten or more counts. V gene TRBV6-2 or TRBV6-3 combines with J gene TRBJ2-2, with D hard to call. The CDR3 consists of 12 residues. The V gene lost 4 bases and the J gene lost 6 bases, with 6 bases spanning the gap. Germline lookup yields CDR1 MNHEY and CDR2 SVGEGT. The CDR3 region is CASSWAAGELFF. Written as DNA, the CDR3 is TGTGCCAGCAGTTGGGCCGCCGGGGAGCTGTTTTTT.

This clonotype was counted many times. V and J are TRBV27 and TRBJ1-1, with 10 bases identical to TRBD1. The length of the CDR3 is 14 residues. Germline V gene data show CDR1 as MNHEY and CDR2 as SMNVEV (reference sequence). The trim removed 3 bases at V and 5 bases at J, leaving 3 bases unmatched. The CDR3 region has the DNA TGTGCCAGCAGTTTTGGGACAGGGGTGACTGAAGCTTTCTTT. Amino acids: CASSFGTGVTEAFF.

The chain recombines TRBV7-2 with TRBJ1-1; D unresolved. The V end was cut by 4 bases, the J end by 8 bases, with 8 bases between. Germline CDR1 is SGHTA and CDR2 is FQGNSA. This CDR3 has 11 amino acids. CDR3 protein: CASSSSIEAFF. The CDR3 DNA follows: TGTGCCAGCAGCTCTTCTATCGAAGCTTTCTTT.

The chain joins TRBV6-2 or TRBV6-3 to TRBJ1-2, with D unresolved. Germline lookup yields CDR1 MNHEY and CDR2 SVGEGT. This CDR3 has 16 amino acids. Between the trimmed V and J ends, which lost 8 bases and 4 bases, there was a span of 23 bases. CDR3 sequence (DNA): TGTGCCAGCTCCACCGAAGAGGGTGCCGGGCCCTATGGCTACACCTTC. This codes for CASSTEEGAGPYGYTF.

Ten or more counts support this clonotype. The chain has TRBV14 and TRBJ2-5, with D hard to call. Germline V lookup: CDR1 SGHDN, CDR2 FVKESK. V was clipped by 0 bases and J by 1 base, with 6 bases between them. The CDR3 extends over 14 amino acids. The CDR3, as DNA: TGTGCCAGCAGCCAAGATCCCTTCCAAGAGACCCAGTACTTC. The encoded protein is CASSQDPFQETQYF.